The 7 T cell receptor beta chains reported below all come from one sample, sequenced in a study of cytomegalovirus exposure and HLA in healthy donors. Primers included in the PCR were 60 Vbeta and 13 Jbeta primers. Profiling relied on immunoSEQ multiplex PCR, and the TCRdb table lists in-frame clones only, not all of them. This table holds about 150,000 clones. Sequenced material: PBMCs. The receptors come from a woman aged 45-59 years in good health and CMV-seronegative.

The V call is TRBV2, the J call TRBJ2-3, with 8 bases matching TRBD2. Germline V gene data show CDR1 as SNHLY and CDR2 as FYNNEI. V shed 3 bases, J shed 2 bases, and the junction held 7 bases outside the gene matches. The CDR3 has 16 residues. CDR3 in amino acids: CASSDRVAGNTDTQYF. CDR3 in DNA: TGTGCCAGCAGTGACAGAGTAGCGGGGAACACAGATACGCAGTATTTT.

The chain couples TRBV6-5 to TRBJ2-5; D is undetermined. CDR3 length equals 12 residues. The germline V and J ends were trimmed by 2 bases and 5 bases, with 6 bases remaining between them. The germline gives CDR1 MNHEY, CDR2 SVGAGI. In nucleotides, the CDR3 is TGTGCCAGCAGTTACGCCGGGGAGACCCAGTACTTC. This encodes CASSYAGETQYF.

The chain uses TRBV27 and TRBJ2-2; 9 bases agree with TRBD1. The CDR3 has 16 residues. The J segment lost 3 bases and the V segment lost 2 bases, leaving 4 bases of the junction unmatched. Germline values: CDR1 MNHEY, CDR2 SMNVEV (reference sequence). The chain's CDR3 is CASSLQRTGDTGELFF. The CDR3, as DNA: TGTGCCAGCAGTTTACAGAGGACAGGGGACACCGGGGAGCTGTTTTTT.

The CDR3 DNA follows: TGTGCCAGCAGTTTTGCGGACGGGGAGCTGTTTTTT. This codes for CASSFADGELFF. The chain recombines TRBV28 with TRBJ2-2; D gene unclear. The germline CDR1 and CDR2 sequences are MDHEN and SYDVKM. The V end was cut by 3 bases, the J end by 7 bases, with 6 bases between. The CDR3 is made up of 12 amino acids.

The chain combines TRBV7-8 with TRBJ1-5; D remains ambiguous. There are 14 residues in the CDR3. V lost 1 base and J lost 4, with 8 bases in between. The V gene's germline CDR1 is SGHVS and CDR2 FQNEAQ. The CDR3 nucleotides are TGTGCCAGCAGCTTAGGACGGAGAAATCAGCCCCAGCATTTT. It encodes CASSLGRRNQPQHF.

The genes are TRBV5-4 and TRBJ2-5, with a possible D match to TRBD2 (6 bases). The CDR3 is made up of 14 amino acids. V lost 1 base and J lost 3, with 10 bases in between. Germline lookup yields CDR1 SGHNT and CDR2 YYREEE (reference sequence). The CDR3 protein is CASSLPSAEETQYF. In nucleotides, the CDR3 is TGTGCCAGCAGCTTGCCTAGCGCCGAAGAGACCCAGTACTTC.

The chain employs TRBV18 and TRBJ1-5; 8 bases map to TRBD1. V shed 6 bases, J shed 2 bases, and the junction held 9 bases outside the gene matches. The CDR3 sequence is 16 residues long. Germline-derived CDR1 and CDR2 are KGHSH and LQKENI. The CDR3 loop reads CASSPGQGMGNQPQHF. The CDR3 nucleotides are TGTGCCAGCTCGCCCGGACAGGGAATGGGCAATCAGCCCCAGCATTTT.